The 25 T cell receptor beta chains below come from one sample, sequenced in a study of Ad26.COV2.S vaccination and SARS-CoV-2 variants. Generated by immunoSEQ multiplex PCR, the TCRdb table keeps only in-frame clones and is missing some. Altogether 360,000 or so clones are present, roughly 87% being singletons, with the ten largest covering more than 3%. Treatment denoted: some 20 received Ad26.COV2.S at low or high dose, single or two shots; five or six received placebo; per-sample allocation not given. Each sample was drawn 63 days after the first injection (of vaccine or placebo). This specimen was peripheral blood, taken in a trial of Ad26.COV2.S vaccine versus placebo. These TCRs come from a person between 18 and 65 years old who received the Ad26.COV2.S COVID-19 vaccine or a placebo.

This clone was picked up one time. This sequence joins TRBV9 and TRBJ2-2; 9 bases map to TRBD1. The germline gives CDR1 SGDLS, CDR2 YYNGEE. This CDR3 has 16 amino acids. The V and J ends lost 5 bases and 2 bases, in that order; junction bases with no gene match: 7. The CDR3 DNA sequence: TGTGCCAGCAGAACAGGACAGGGGCTTAACACCGGGGAGCTGTTTTTT. This codes for CASRTGQGLNTGELFF. The entire variable domain, with the rest obtained from reference TRBV9 and TRBJ2-2, is as follows: DSGVTQTPKHLITATGQRVTLRCSPRSGDLSVYWYQQSLDQGLQFLIQYYNGEERAKGNILERFSAQQFPDLHSELNLSSLELGDSALYFCASRTGQGLNTGELFFGEGSRLTVL.

This rearrangement joins TRBV6-4 to TRBJ2-3; TRBD2 aligns across 7 bases. V lost 2 bases to trimming and J lost 1 base; unmatched junction nucleotides: 0. CDR1 is MRHNA and CDR2 is SNTAGT in the germline V gene. The CDR3 length is 14 residues. The CDR3 nucleotides are TGTGCCAGCAGTGACGGGGGGGGCACAGATACGCAGTATTTT. Protein product: CASSDGGGTDTQYF.

About this clone itself: The sample has other DNA sequences that encode this CDR3 too. This chain links TRBV12-3 or TRBV12-4 with TRBJ2-7; weak D call: TRBD1 (6 bases). The CDR3 sequence is 12 residues long. V was pared by 2 bases and J by 4 bases, with 6 bases between. CDR3 sequence reads: CASSLQGYEQYF. In nucleotides, the CDR3 is TGTGCCAGCAGTTTACAGGGGTACGAGCAGTACTTC.

The J gene is TRBJ1-1, the V gene TRBV30; perhaps TRBD1 as D (5 bases). The V gene's germline CDR1 is GTSNPN and CDR2 SVGIG (reference sequence). The length of the CDR3 is 14 residues. Trimming took off 3 bases at V and 4 bases at J, with 15 bases between the two ends. The CDR3 here is CAWRGTGGGTEAFF. For the CDR3, the DNA is TGTGCCTGGAGGGGGACGGGTGGGGGCACTGAAGCTTTCTTT.

V usage is TRBV27 and J usage is TRBJ2-3; 16 nucleotides align to TRBD2. The CDR3 spans 22 residues. The germline gives CDR1 MNHEY, CDR2 SMNVEV (reference sequence). V shed 0 bases and J 0 bases; nucleotides not matched to a gene: 12. The CDR3 DNA reads as TGTGCCAGCAGTTTATCGAGGTTTGGGACTAGCGGGGGGGCTGATAGCACAGATACGCAGTATTTT. Translated: CASSLSRFGTSGGADSTDTQYF.

The chain employs TRBV2 and TRBJ1-1; D ambiguous. Trimming cost V 3 bases and J 4 bases, with 12 bases left between them. This CDR3 comprises 14 residues. Germline loops: CDR1 SNHLY, CDR2 FYNNEI. CDR3 protein: CASSEVGLITEAFF. DNA for the CDR3: TGTGCCAGCAGTGAGGTTGGTTTGATCACTGAAGCTTTCTTT.

The J gene is TRBJ2-4, the V gene TRBV12-3 or TRBV12-4, with 7 bases aligning to TRBD1. The CDR3 loop spans 12 amino acids. V was clipped by 6 bases and J by 8 bases; unmatched bases: 4. CDR3 in amino acids: CASSPTGDIQYF. The CDR3 coding sequence is TGTGCCAGCAGCCCCACAGGGGACATTCAGTACTTC.

This sequence joins TRBV9 and TRBJ2-6; the D is unclear. Trimming cost V 4 bases and J 1 base, with 9 bases left between them. The CDR3 length is 15 residues. CDR1 SGDLS and CDR2 YYNGEE come from the germline V gene. The CDR3 here is CASSLLASGANVLTF. CDR3 sequence (DNA): TGTGCCAGCAGCCTGTTGGCTTCTGGGGCCAACGTCCTGACTTTC.

This clone was observed a handful of times. The chain is built from TRBV6-2 or TRBV6-3 and TRBJ1-1; D gene uncertain. V dropped 4 bases and J dropped 8 bases, with 17 bases sitting between them. This CDR3 has 14 amino acids. CDR1 is MNHEY and CDR2 is SVGEGT in the germline V gene. The CDR3 sequence: CASSSSWGIEEAFF. DNA for the CDR3: TGTGCCAGCAGTTCCTCCTGGGGAATCGAGGAAGCTTTCTTT.

The rearrangement uses TRBV19 and TRBJ2-7; tentative D call: TRBD1 (6 bases). The CDR3 extends over 13 amino acids. Germline loops: CDR1 LNHDA, CDR2 SQIVND (reference sequence). Trimming stripped 9 bases from V and 3 bases from J, with 15 bases between. Here the CDR3 DNA reads TGTGCCAGCCGGGACACCCAATTCTACGAGCAGTACTTC. Amino acid sequence: CASRDTQFYEQYF.

The CDR3 nucleotides read TGTGCCAGCAGCCCACGGGGCCCAGATACGCAGTATTTT. Encoded protein: CASSPRGPDTQYF. V is TRBV5-6 and J is TRBJ2-3; the D call may be TRBD1 or TRBD2 (5 bases each). V was trimmed by 4 bases and J by 4 bases, leaving 10 bases between them. Germline V gives CDR1 SGHDT, CDR2 YYEEEE. The CDR3 extends over 13 amino acids.

The sample holds a few counts of this clone. V gene TRBV7-9 combines with J gene TRBJ1-1; no firm D call. V lost 1 base and J 5 bases, leaving 8 bases between the germline ends. The germline V gene has CDR1 SEHNR and CDR2 FQNEAQ (reference sequence). This CDR3 is built from 13 residues. The DNA for the CDR3 is TGTGCCAGCAGCTTAGACACGGGGACTGAAGCTTTCTTT. Its protein product is CASSLDTGTEAFF.

The chain couples TRBV10-3 to TRBJ2-5, with TRBD2 matching over 7 bases. This CDR3 is built from 14 residues. Germline CDR1 is ENHRY and CDR2 is SYGVKD. J was trimmed by 4 bases and V by 6 bases; bases with no gene match: 8. The CDR3 DNA sequence: TGTGCCATCAGGGCCGGACTAGGAGGAGAGACCCAGTACTTC. It is translated as CAIRAGLGGETQYF.

The V and J genes are TRBV2 and TRBJ2-3; 14 positions match TRBD2. The J segment lost 7 bases and the V segment lost 7 bases, leaving 13 bases of the junction unmatched. Per germline, CDR1 SNHLY and CDR2 FYNNEI. CDR3 length: 17 amino acids. For the CDR3, the DNA is TGTGCCAGCACCGAAGACCCAGGGACTAGCGGGGGCTATACGCAGTATTTT. It encodes CASTEDPGTSGGYTQYF.

The chain recombines TRBV2 with TRBJ2-3, with 13 positions matching TRBD2. The trim removed 5 bases at V and 2 bases at J, leaving 7 bases unmatched. The CDR3 is 17 residues long. Germline V lookup: CDR1 SNHLY, CDR2 FYNNEI. The CDR3 protein is CASSTPGLAGSTDTQYF. CDR3 DNA sequence: TGTGCCAGCAGTACCCCGGGACTAGCGGGGTCCACAGATACGCAGTATTTT. The full variable domain, rest sourced from reference TRBV2 and TRBJ2-3, is EPEVTQTPSHQVTQMGQEVILRCVPISNHLYFYWYRQILGQKVEFLVSFYNNEISEKSEIFDDQFSVERPDGSNFTLKIRSTKLEDSAMYFCASSTPGLAGSTDTQYFGPGTRLTVL.

This clone was seen a single time. This rearrangement joins TRBV6-2 or TRBV6-3 to TRBJ2-1; 8 bases agree with TRBD2. V gave up 4 bases and J gave up 3 bases; unmatched junction bases: 8. Germline loops: CDR1 MNHEY, CDR2 SVGEGT. There are 16 residues in the CDR3. This chain's CDR3 is CASSWQLAEYYNEQFF. In nucleotides, the CDR3 is TGTGCCAGCAGTTGGCAACTAGCGGAGTACTACAATGAGCAGTTCTTC.

The rearrangement joins TRBV6-5 to TRBJ2-3; the D gene is possibly TRBD2 (7 bases). This CDR3 region has 15 residues. CDR1 is MNHEY and CDR2 is SVGAGI in the germline V gene. Trimming pared 4 bases from V and 4 bases from J, leaving 15 bases between. CDR3 sequence reads: CASSWSGKGADTQYF. The CDR3 DNA follows: TGTGCCAGCAGTTGGAGCGGGAAGGGGGCAGATACGCAGTATTTT.

The rearrangement uses TRBV5-8 and TRBJ1-5, with D unclear. This CDR3 contains 14 residues. The germline CDR1 and CDR2 sequences are SGHTS and YDEGEE. The V end lost 0 bases, the J end lost 2 bases, and 6 bases lay between the germline ends. Here the CDR3 DNA reads TGTGCCAGCAGCTTGGGGGATGGCAATCAGCCCCAGCATTTT. This encodes CASSLGDGNQPQHF.

The chain has TRBV30 and TRBJ2-2; possibly TRBD1 for D (5 bases). V was trimmed by 1 base and J by 7 bases, leaving 19 bases between them. The germline gives CDR1 GTSNPN, CDR2 SVGIG (reference sequence). The CDR3 runs 16 residues. CDR3 region: CAWSEGQNKRFGELFF. CDR3 nucleotide sequence: TGTGCCTGGAGTGAAGGACAAAATAAAAGGTTCGGGGAGCTGTTTTTT.

This sequence joins TRBV7-9 and TRBJ1-4, with D hard to call. CDR1 is SEHNR, CDR2 FQNEAQ, per germline (reference sequence). The CDR3 contains 11 residues. V was clipped by 3 bases and J by 7 bases, with 3 bases between them. The CDR3 is CASSLSEKLFF. The CDR3, as DNA: TGTGCCAGCAGCTTGAGTGAAAAACTGTTTTTT. Looking up the rest from reference TRBV7-9 and TRBJ1-4 gives the full variable domain: DTGVSQNPRHKITKRGQNVTFRCDPISEHNRLYWYRQTLGQGPEFLTYFQNEAQLEKSRLLSDRFSAERPKGSFSTLEIQRTEQGDSAMYLCASSLSEKLFFGSGTQLSVL.

The chain recombines TRBV9 with TRBJ1-3; D possibly corresponds to TRBD1 (5 bases). The CDR3 is made up of 14 amino acids. The V and J ends lost 5 bases and 2 bases respectively, with 11 bases between them. Germline lookup yields CDR1 SGDLS and CDR2 YYNGEE. The CDR3 DNA follows: TGTGCCAGCAGTCCCGGGGGACCTGGAAACACCATATATTTT. Its translation is CASSPGGPGNTIYF.

The chain couples TRBV7-6 to TRBJ1-6, with D unresolved. The germline V gene has CDR1 SGHVS and CDR2 FNYEAQ. This CDR3 comprises 15 residues. Trimming took off 4 bases at V and 11 bases at J, with 18 bases between the two ends. CDR3 nucleotides: TGTGCCAGCAGCTCAGCCAACCGGAATACGACACCCCTCCACTTT. This sequence encodes CASSSANRNTTPLHF.

J is TRBJ2-2 and V is TRBV25-1; D is unresolved. The V gene's germline CDR1 is MGHDK and CDR2 SYGVNS. Between the trimmed V and J ends, which lost 6 bases and 6 bases, there was a span of 14 bases. This CDR3 comprises 14 residues. CDR3 in amino acids: CASRGPRIPGELFF. CDR3 in DNA: TGTGCCAGCAGAGGACCTAGGATCCCCGGGGAGCTGTTTTTT.

This clone was found a few times. CDR3 DNA: TGTGCCAGCAGTGAGGACTTCAAAGAGACCCAGTACTTC. Protein: CASSEDFKETQYF. The chain couples TRBV2 to TRBJ2-5; perhaps TRBD2 as D (5 bases). CDR3 length equals 13 residues. V lost 3 bases and J lost 3, with 8 bases in between. The germline gives CDR1 SNHLY, CDR2 FYNNEI.

The chain couples TRBV19 to TRBJ1-3; D remains unclear. Germline CDR1 reads LNHDA; CDR2 reads SQIVND (reference sequence). V shed 9 bases and J shed 8 bases, with 11 bases lying between them. The CDR3 totals 11 residues. The CDR3 region has the DNA TGTGCCAGCCTGGAAGGTGACACCATATATTTT. Amino acid sequence: CASLEGDTIYF.